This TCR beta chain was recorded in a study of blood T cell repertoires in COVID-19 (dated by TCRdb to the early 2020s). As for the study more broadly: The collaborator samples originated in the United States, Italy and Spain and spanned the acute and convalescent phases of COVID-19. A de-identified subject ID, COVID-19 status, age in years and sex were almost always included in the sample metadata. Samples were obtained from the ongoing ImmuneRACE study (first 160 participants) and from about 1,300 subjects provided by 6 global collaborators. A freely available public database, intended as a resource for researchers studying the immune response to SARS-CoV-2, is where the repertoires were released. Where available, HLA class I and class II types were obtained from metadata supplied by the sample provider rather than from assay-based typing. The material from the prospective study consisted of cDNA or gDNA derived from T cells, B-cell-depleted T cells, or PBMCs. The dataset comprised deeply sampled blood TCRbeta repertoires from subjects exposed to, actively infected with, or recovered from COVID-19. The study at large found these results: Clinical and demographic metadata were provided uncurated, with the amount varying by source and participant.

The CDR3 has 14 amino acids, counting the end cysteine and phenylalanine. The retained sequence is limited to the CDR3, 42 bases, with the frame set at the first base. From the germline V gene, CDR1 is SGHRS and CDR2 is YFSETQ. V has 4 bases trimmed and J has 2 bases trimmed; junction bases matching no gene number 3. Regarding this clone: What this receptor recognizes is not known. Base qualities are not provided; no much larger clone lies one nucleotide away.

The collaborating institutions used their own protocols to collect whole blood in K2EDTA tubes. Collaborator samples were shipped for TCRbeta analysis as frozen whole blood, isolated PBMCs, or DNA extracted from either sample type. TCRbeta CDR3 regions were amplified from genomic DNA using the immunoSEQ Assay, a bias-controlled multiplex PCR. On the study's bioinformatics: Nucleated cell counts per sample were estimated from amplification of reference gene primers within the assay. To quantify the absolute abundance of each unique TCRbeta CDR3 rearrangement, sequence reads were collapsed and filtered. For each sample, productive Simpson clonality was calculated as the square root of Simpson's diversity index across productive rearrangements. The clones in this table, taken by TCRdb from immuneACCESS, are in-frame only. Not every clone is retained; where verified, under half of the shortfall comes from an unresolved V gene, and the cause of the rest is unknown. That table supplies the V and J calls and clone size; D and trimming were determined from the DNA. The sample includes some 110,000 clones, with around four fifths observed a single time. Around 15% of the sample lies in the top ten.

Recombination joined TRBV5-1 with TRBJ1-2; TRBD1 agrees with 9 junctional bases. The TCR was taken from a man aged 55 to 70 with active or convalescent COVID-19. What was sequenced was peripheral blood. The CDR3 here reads CASSRGQGNYGYTF. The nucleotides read TGCGCCAGCAGCCGAGGACAGGGGAACTATGGCTACACCTTC.